A selection of T cell receptor beta chains follows, all from one sample in a study of cytomegalovirus exposure and HLA in healthy donors. The assay was immunoSEQ multiplex PCR, and TCRdb's table has in-frame clones only and misses some. The sample holds under 200,000 clones; under 70% are singletons and the top ten take 2.8%. The sample comprised PBMCs. These receptors originate from a woman aged 35 to 49 in good health and CMV-seropositive. CDR3s include the opening cysteine and the closing phenylalanine or tryptophan. A D gene is named only where the DNA matches it firmly. Some rows mark clone size as missing; the rest say once, few, many or name a class of expanded clone.

j_call: TRBJ1-1; clone_size: .; d_call: TRBD1; v_call: TRBV7-9; cdr3_aa: CASSRGQGGARTEAFF; cdr3_nt: TGTGCCAGCAGCAGGGGACAGGGGGGTGCGCGTACTGAAGCTTTCTTT
j_call: TRBJ2-5; clone_size: .; d_call: .; v_call: TRBV28; cdr3_aa: CASSGGGALFQETQYF; cdr3_nt: TGTGCCAGCAGTGGGGGGGGCGCGTTATTCCAAGAGACCCAGTACTTC
j_call: TRBJ2-7; clone_size: few; d_call: .; v_call: TRBV6-1; cdr3_aa: CASAGVSYEQYF; cdr3_nt: TGTGCCAGCGCAGGGGTATCCTACGAGCAGTACTTC
j_call: TRBJ2-7; clone_size: .; d_call: .; v_call: TRBV28; cdr3_aa: CASRSGQTYEQYF; cdr3_nt: TGTGCCAGCAGATCTGGACAGACCTACGAGCAGTACTTC
j_call: TRBJ2-1; clone_size: .; d_call: .; v_call: TRBV19; cdr3_aa: CASSQTLDSYNEQFF; cdr3_nt: TGTGCCAGTAGTCAAACCCTGGACAGTTACAATGAGCAGTTCTTC
j_call: TRBJ2-7; clone_size: .; d_call: .; v_call: TRBV2; cdr3_aa: CASSVPTYEQYF; cdr3_nt: TGTGCCAGCAGTGTTCCCACCTACGAGCAGTACTTC
j_call: TRBJ2-5; clone_size: .; d_call: .; v_call: TRBV18; cdr3_aa: CASSPTGNFQETQYF; cdr3_nt: TGTGCCAGCTCACCTACAGGGAATTTCCAAGAGACCCAGTACTTC
j_call: TRBJ2-7; clone_size: .; d_call: .; v_call: TRBV27; cdr3_aa: CASSLAAGVSDYEQYF; cdr3_nt: TGTGCCAGCAGTTTAGCGGCCGGGGTTTCGGACTACGAGCAGTACTTC
j_call: TRBJ2-3; clone_size: .; d_call: .; v_call: TRBV4-3; cdr3_aa: CASSQDAGGLADTQYF; cdr3_nt: TGCGCCAGCAGCCAAGACGCTGGGGGCCTGGCAGATACGCAGTATTTT
j_call: TRBJ2-1; clone_size: .; d_call: .; v_call: TRBV7-2; cdr3_aa: CASSLTRTNNEQFF; cdr3_nt: TGTGCCAGCAGCTTAACGCGAACGAACAATGAGCAGTTCTTC
j_call: TRBJ2-7; clone_size: .; d_call: TRBD1; v_call: TRBV28; cdr3_aa: CASSSSMDRAPWGYEQYF; cdr3_nt: TGTGCCAGCAGTTCTTCAATGGACAGGGCTCCGTGGGGCTACGAGCAGTACTTC
j_call: TRBJ1-5; clone_size: .; d_call: .; v_call: TRBV7-9; cdr3_aa: CASSSQETAAEPQHF; cdr3_nt: TGTGCCAGCAGCTCCCAGGAGACAGCTGCGGAGCCCCAGCATTTT
j_call: TRBJ2-7; clone_size: .; d_call: TRBD2; v_call: TRBV4-3; cdr3_aa: CASSQLAGEGYEQYF; cdr3_nt: TGCGCCAGCAGCCAATTAGCGGGAGAGGGGTACGAGCAGTACTTC
j_call: TRBJ2-7; clone_size: .; d_call: .; v_call: TRBV4-3; cdr3_aa: CASSQGVGAYEQYF; cdr3_nt: TGCGCCAGCAGCCAAGGAGTAGGAGCTTACGAGCAGTACTTC
j_call: TRBJ2-3; clone_size: .; d_call: .; v_call: TRBV5-1; cdr3_aa: CASSLIGSRSTDTQYF; cdr3_nt: TGCGCCAGCAGCTTAATCGGGAGCCGGAGCACAGATACGCAGTATTTT
j_call: TRBJ2-7; clone_size: .; d_call: TRBD1; v_call: TRBV5-4; cdr3_aa: CASSLDRGNYYEQYF; cdr3_nt: TGTGCCAGCAGTTTGGACAGGGGGAATTACTACGAGCAGTACTTC
j_call: TRBJ1-6; clone_size: .; d_call: .; v_call: TRBV4-1; cdr3_aa: CASSQAPGIENSPLHF; cdr3_nt: TGCGCCAGCAGCCAGGCACCCGGGATTGAAAATTCACCCCTCCACTTT
j_call: TRBJ2-3; clone_size: .; d_call: .; v_call: TRBV4-3; cdr3_aa: CASSQVAARNTDTQYF; cdr3_nt: TGCGCCAGCAGCCAAGTCGCAGCGCGCAACACAGATACGCAGTATTTT
j_call: TRBJ1-1; clone_size: .; d_call: TRBD1; v_call: TRBV5-4; cdr3_aa: CASSDSTGLLEAFF; cdr3_nt: TGTGCCAGCAGCGATTCGACAGGGTTACTTGAAGCTTTCTTT
j_call: TRBJ2-4; clone_size: .; d_call: TRBD2; v_call: TRBV28; cdr3_aa: CASSLGGPGGAKNIQYF; cdr3_nt: TGTGCCAGCAGTTTAGGAGGTCCGGGGGGAGCCAAAAACATTCAGTACTTC
j_call: TRBJ2-5; clone_size: .; d_call: .; v_call: TRBV7-2; cdr3_aa: CASRRRGGETQYF; cdr3_nt: TGTGCCAGCAGGCGACGGGGTGGGGAGACCCAGTACTTC
j_call: TRBJ2-7; clone_size: .; d_call: TRBD1; v_call: TRBV6-1; cdr3_aa: CASRLQGASYEQYF; cdr3_nt: TGTGCCAGCAGACTACAGGGGGCCTCCTACGAGCAGTACTTC
j_call: TRBJ1-1; clone_size: .; d_call: TRBD1; v_call: TRBV27; cdr3_aa: CASSYRQGTEAFF; cdr3_nt: TGTGCCAGCAGTTACCGACAGGGCACTGAAGCTTTCTTT
j_call: TRBJ2-1; clone_size: .; d_call: TRBD2; v_call: TRBV7-3; cdr3_aa: CASSLLAGGYNEQFF; cdr3_nt: TGTGCCAGCAGCTTGCTAGCGGGCGGCTACAATGAGCAGTTCTTC
j_call: TRBJ2-1; clone_size: .; d_call: TRBD2; v_call: TRBV29-1; cdr3_aa: CSVGKRGGSYNEQFF; cdr3_nt: TGCAGCGTTGGTAAGCGGGGGGGCTCCTACAATGAGCAGTTCTTC
j_call: TRBJ2-6; clone_size: .; d_call: .; v_call: TRBV5-5; cdr3_aa: CASRDDRDRTGANVLTF; cdr3_nt: TGTGCCAGCAGGGACGACCGAGACAGGACTGGGGCCAACGTCCTGACTTTC
j_call: TRBJ2-7; clone_size: once; d_call: TRBD1; v_call: TRBV2; cdr3_aa: CASSEATGGYEQYF; cdr3_nt: TGTGCCAGCAGTGAAGCGACAGGGGGTTACGAGCAGTACTTC
j_call: TRBJ2-1; clone_size: .; d_call: TRBD1; v_call: TRBV29-1; cdr3_aa: CSVVQGAWEQFF; cdr3_nt: TGCAGCGTTGTACAGGGGGCGTGGGAGCAGTTCTTC
j_call: TRBJ2-1; clone_size: .; d_call: TRBD1; v_call: TRBV5-1; cdr3_aa: CASSFFGTADNEQFF; cdr3_nt: TGCGCCAGCAGCTTCTTCGGGACAGCGGACAATGAGCAGTTCTTC
j_call: TRBJ1-2; clone_size: .; d_call: .; v_call: TRBV10-3; cdr3_aa: CAISEAGRYGGYTF; cdr3_nt: TGTGCCATCAGTGAGGCGGGCAGGTATGGCGGCTACACCTTC
j_call: TRBJ2-5; clone_size: .; d_call: TRBD2; v_call: TRBV19; cdr3_aa: CASSTKTSAAETQYF; cdr3_nt: TGTGCCAGCAGCACAAAGACTAGCGCCGCGGAGACCCAGTACTTC
j_call: TRBJ1-1; clone_size: .; d_call: .; v_call: TRBV7-9; cdr3_aa: CASSYRGETEAFF; cdr3_nt: TGTGCCAGCAGCTACCGGGGAGAAACTGAAGCTTTCTTT
j_call: TRBJ2-1; clone_size: .; d_call: TRBD2; v_call: TRBV7-2; cdr3_aa: CASSPLAGGYNEQFF; cdr3_nt: TGTGCCAGCAGCCCACTAGCGGGGGGCTACAATGAGCAGTTCTTC
j_call: TRBJ2-3; clone_size: once; d_call: TRBD1; v_call: TRBV7-9; cdr3_aa: CASSSGQGAMDTQYF; cdr3_nt: TGTGCCAGCAGCTCAGGACAGGGGGCTATGGATACGCAGTATTTT
j_call: TRBJ2-1; clone_size: .; d_call: .; v_call: TRBV5-4; cdr3_aa: CASSLGGGATYNEQFF; cdr3_nt: TGTGCCAGCAGCTTGGGAGGGGGGGCCACCTACAATGAGCAGTTCTTC
j_call: TRBJ2-7; clone_size: .; d_call: .; v_call: TRBV7-2; cdr3_aa: CASSLNPISYYEQYF; cdr3_nt: TGTGCCAGCAGCTTAAACCCGATTAGTTACTACGAGCAGTACTTC
j_call: TRBJ2-7; clone_size: .; d_call: TRBD2; v_call: TRBV4-1; cdr3_aa: CASSQDLARGIDEQYF; cdr3_nt: TGCGCCAGCAGCCAAGATCTCGCGCGGGGGATCGACGAGCAGTACTTC
j_call: TRBJ2-7; clone_size: once; d_call: TRBD1; v_call: TRBV18; cdr3_aa: CASSPSWTGAGYEQYF; cdr3_nt: TGTGCCAGCTCACCATCCTGGACAGGGGCCGGCTACGAGCAGTACTTC
j_call: TRBJ2-5; clone_size: .; d_call: TRBD2; v_call: TRBV4-2; cdr3_aa: CASSPGLAGEETQYF; cdr3_nt: TGTGCCAGCAGCCCGGGACTAGCGGGAGAAGAGACCCAGTACTTC
j_call: TRBJ1-5; clone_size: .; d_call: .; v_call: TRBV30; cdr3_aa: CAWSPNNQPQHF; cdr3_nt: TGTGCCTGGAGCCCTAACAATCAGCCCCAGCATTTT
j_call: TRBJ1-2; clone_size: .; d_call: .; v_call: TRBV7-9; cdr3_aa: CASMGAGGYTF; cdr3_nt: TGTGCCAGCATGGGGGCGGGTGGCTACACCTTC
j_call: TRBJ2-4; clone_size: .; d_call: TRBD2; v_call: TRBV9; cdr3_aa: CASSVGRTSGGNIQYF; cdr3_nt: TGTGCCAGCAGCGTAGGTCGGACTAGCGGGGGGAACATTCAGTACTTC
j_call: TRBJ2-7; clone_size: .; d_call: .; v_call: TRBV27; cdr3_aa: CASSLAADYEQYF; cdr3_nt: TGTGCCAGCAGTTTAGCAGCGGACTACGAGCAGTACTTC
j_call: TRBJ2-5; clone_size: few; d_call: .; v_call: TRBV10-3; cdr3_aa: CAISESSGVPETQYF; cdr3_nt: TGTGCCATCAGTGAGTCTTCAGGCGTCCCAGAGACCCAGTACTTC
j_call: TRBJ1-1; clone_size: .; d_call: TRBD1; v_call: TRBV19; cdr3_aa: CASTRQGRPTEAFF; cdr3_nt: TGTGCCAGCACGCGACAGGGGAGGCCCACTGAAGCTTTCTTT
j_call: TRBJ2-7; clone_size: .; d_call: .; v_call: TRBV5-1; cdr3_aa: CASSLAAGAEYEQYF; cdr3_nt: TGCGCCAGCAGCTTGGCCGCTGGGGCAGAATACGAGCAGTACTTC
j_call: TRBJ2-1; clone_size: .; d_call: .; v_call: TRBV10-1; cdr3_aa: CASIKWERLYNEQFF; cdr3_nt: TGCGCCAGCATCAAATGGGAGAGGTTATACAATGAGCAGTTCTTC
j_call: TRBJ2-7; clone_size: .; d_call: TRBD2; v_call: TRBV5-6; cdr3_aa: CASSSPEAGLFILGYEQYF; cdr3_nt: TGTGCCAGCAGCTCACCCGAAGCGGGACTTTTCATACTGGGCTACGAGCAGTACTTC
j_call: TRBJ2-7; clone_size: once; d_call: TRBD2; v_call: TRBV6-6; cdr3_aa: CASSYSASGGAEQYF; cdr3_nt: TGTGCCAGCAGTTACTCGGCTAGCGGGGGGGCCGAGCAGTACTTC
j_call: TRBJ2-1; clone_size: once; d_call: TRBD2; v_call: TRBV15; cdr3_aa: CATSGGLASNEQFF; cdr3_nt: TGTGCCACCAGCGGGGGACTAGCGAGCAATGAGCAGTTCTTC
j_call: TRBJ2-3; clone_size: .; d_call: TRBD2; v_call: TRBV2; cdr3_aa: CASSGRTSGALNTQYF; cdr3_nt: TGTGCCAGCAGTGGGAGGACTAGCGGGGCTCTTAATACGCAGTATTTT
j_call: TRBJ2-1; clone_size: .; d_call: .; v_call: TRBV7-9; cdr3_aa: CSSSREQGSQFF; cdr3_nt: TGTTCCAGCAGCCGTGAACAGGGATCGCAGTTCTTC
j_call: TRBJ2-1; clone_size: .; d_call: TRBD2; v_call: TRBV5-1; cdr3_aa: CASNWLAGNEQFF; cdr3_nt: TGCGCCAGCAACTGGCTAGCGGGCAATGAGCAGTTCTTC
j_call: TRBJ2-7; clone_size: few; d_call: TRBD1; v_call: TRBV6-1; cdr3_aa: CASRTGTGVYEQYF; cdr3_nt: TGTGCCAGCAGGACCGGGACAGGGGTCTACGAGCAGTACTTC
j_call: TRBJ2-1; clone_size: .; d_call: .; v_call: TRBV6-1; cdr3_aa: CASSARSDEQFF; cdr3_nt: TGTGCCAGCAGCGCCAGGTCCGATGAGCAGTTCTTC
j_call: TRBJ2-3; clone_size: once; d_call: TRBD2; v_call: TRBV7-9; cdr3_aa: CASSPLRTSGSPSTDTQYF; cdr3_nt: TGTGCCAGCAGCCCGCTGAGGACTAGCGGGTCACCTAGCACAGATACGCAGTATTTT
j_call: TRBJ2-3; clone_size: .; d_call: TRBD2; v_call: TRBV18; cdr3_aa: CASSPSTSGTSGTQYF; cdr3_nt: TGTGCCAGCTCACCATCGACTAGCGGGACGTCAGGCACGCAGTATTTT